Presented here are 24 T cell receptor beta chains from one specimen sequenced in a study of blood T cell repertoires in COVID-19. The data were produced by immunoSEQ multiplex PCR, yet TCRdb's version contains in-frame clones alone and is incomplete. Seen here are about 130,000 clones, around 87% observed once, and the top ten hold more than 3.5%. The source material was peripheral blood. The receptor source for this set is an older woman with acute or convalescent COVID-19.

This chain's CDR3 is CASSWVQLADHNEQFF. The CDR3 DNA follows: TGTGCCAGCAGCTGGGTCCAACTAGCGGACCACAATGAGCAGTTCTTC. The chain joins TRBV7-9 to TRBJ2-1, with 8 bases aligning to TRBD2. CDR1 is SEHNR, CDR2 FQNEAQ, per germline (reference sequence). V trimming: 4 bases; J trimming: 5 bases; junction bases outside the gene matches: 10. The CDR3 is 16 residues long.

This clone has a single count. The CDR3 loop reads CARKMSLAGAAYNEQFF. The CDR3 DNA reads as TGTGCCAGGAAAATGTCCCTAGCGGGAGCCGCCTACAATGAGCAGTTCTTC. The rearrangement joins TRBV27 to TRBJ2-1; 10 positions match TRBD2. The length of the CDR3 is 17 residues. Trimming took 9 bases from V and 2 from J; bases not matched to a gene: 13. Looked up from germline, CDR1 is MNHEY and CDR2 is SMNVEV (reference sequence).

The chain is built from TRBV12-2 and TRBJ1-5; TRBD1 is the table's D call, not checked against the DNA. TRBV12-2 is described as a pseudogene. This CDR3 spans 13 amino acids. CDR3 nucleotides: TGTGCAAGTCGGGGGACAGACAATCAGCCCCAGCATTTT. Its translation: CASRGTDNQPQHF.

The CDR3 spells CASSLVGRAPGELFF. CDR3 in DNA: TGTGCCAGCAGCTTGGTCGGGAGGGCCCCCGGGGAGCTGTTTTTT. The rearrangement uses TRBV5-4 and TRBJ2-2; TRBD2 aligns across 8 bases. The J segment lost 6 bases and the V segment lost 0 bases, leaving 4 bases of the junction unmatched. This CDR3 region has 15 residues. Germline V gene sequence: CDR1 SGHNT, CDR2 YYREEE (reference sequence).

The rearrangement uses TRBV20-1 and TRBJ2-7; no clear D gene. This CDR3 region has 13 residues. Germline CDR1 and CDR2: DFQATT and SNEGSKA (reference sequence). V shed 3 bases and J shed 1 base, with 10 bases lying between them. In DNA form, the CDR3 reads TGCAGTGCTAGTACCGGTTTTTCCTACGAGCAGTACTTC. Translated, it gives CSASTGFSYEQYF.

The V gene is TRBV6-5, the J gene TRBJ2-7; D gene uncertain. Germline V gene sequence: CDR1 MNHEY, CDR2 SVGAGI. The V end lost 2 bases, the J end lost 2 bases, and 7 bases lay between the germline ends. The CDR3 runs 13 residues. The CDR3 spells CASSYRQAYEQYV. DNA of the CDR3: TGTGCCAGCAGTTACAGGCAGGCCTACGAGCAGTACGTC.

V usage is TRBV3-1 (or the pseudogene TRBV3-2) and J usage is TRBJ1-3, with TRBD1 matching over 7 bases. The germline CDR1 and CDR2 sequences are LGHDT and YNNKEL (reference sequence). J was trimmed by 0 bases and V by 2 bases; bases with no gene match: 4. The CDR3 is 16 amino acids. In DNA form, the CDR3 reads TGTGCCAGCAGCCAAATGGGACAGTTCTCTGGAAACACCATATATTTT. Protein: CASSQMGQFSGNTIYF.

The chain employs TRBV27 and TRBJ2-5, with 14 bases fitting TRBD2. This CDR3 has 17 amino acids. CDR1 MNHEY and CDR2 SMNVEV come from the germline V gene (reference sequence). J was trimmed by 5 bases and V by 2 bases; bases with no gene match: 7. DNA of the CDR3: TGTGCCAGCAGTTTACTAGCGACTAGCGGGAGGGCGGAGACCCAGTACTTC. It codes for CASSLLATSGRAETQYF.

The V gene is TRBV11-2, the J gene TRBJ2-7; 12 positions match TRBD1. In germline, CDR1 is SGHAT, CDR2 FQNNGV. The CDR3 runs to 15 residues. Trimming took 5 bases from V and 2 from J; bases not matched to a gene: 4. DNA of the CDR3: TGTGCCAGCAGCCGAGGGACAGGGGGCCCCTACGAGCAGTACTTC. Translation gives CASSRGTGGPYEQYF.

This chain joins TRBV6-2 or TRBV6-3 and TRBJ1-1; no firm D call. CDR1 and CDR2 (germline): MNHEY, SVGEGT. V lost 1 base, J lost 2 bases, and 8 bases lay in between. CDR3 size: 14 residues. DNA for the CDR3: TGTGCCAGCAGTTACTTGAGTACTAACACTGAAGCTTTCTTT. Residues: CASSYLSTNTEAFF.

The CDR3 region has the DNA TGTGCCAGCAGCTTTTTAGGGGGAGATACGCAGTATTTT. Amino acid sequence: CASSFLGGDTQYF. V and J are TRBV12-1 and TRBJ2-3; the D segment call TRBD1 is taken from the table without a DNA check. TRBV12-1 is a pseudogene segment. CDR3 size: 13 residues.

The chain is built from TRBV9 and TRBJ1-2, with D unclear. CDR3 length: 13 residues. V gave up 3 bases and J gave up 5 bases, with 11 bases separating them. Germline values: CDR1 SGDLS, CDR2 YYNGEE. The CDR3 DNA follows: TGTGCCAGCAGCGGGGCATCAGATTATGGCTACACCTTC. It yields the protein CASSGASDYGYTF.

This chain links TRBV28 with TRBJ2-1; maybe TRBD1 (6 bases). The CDR3 has 15 residues. V was shortened by 3 bases and J by 3 bases, with 12 bases between the two germline ends. Germline lookup yields CDR1 MDHEN and CDR2 SYDVKM. CDR3 DNA sequence: TGTGCCAGCAGTTTGGCAGGGGCCCTCTACAATGAGCAGTTCTTC. Encoded protein: CASSLAGALYNEQFF.

The rearrangement uses TRBV5-1 and TRBJ1-1; D is ambiguous. The V end was cut by 2 bases, the J end by 2 bases, with 16 bases between. In germline, CDR1 is SGHRS, CDR2 YFSETQ. The CDR3 has 16 amino acids. The CDR3: CASSFTQRSVNTEAFF. The CDR3 nucleotides read TGCGCCAGCAGCTTCACCCAACGGTCGGTTAACACTGAAGCTTTCTTT.

The rearrangement links TRBV9 to TRBJ1-3; D remains unclear. The CDR3 runs 13 residues. V was trimmed by 3 bases and J by 4 bases, leaving 8 bases between them. The germline V gene encodes CDR1 SGDLS and CDR2 YYNGEE. The DNA of the CDR3 is TGTGCCAGCAGCGGAGAAGTGGGAAACACCATATATTTT. It is translated as CASSGEVGNTIYF. The whole variable domain, remainder taken from reference TRBV9 and TRBJ1-3, is DSGVTQTPKHLITATGQRVTLRCSPRSGDLSVYWYQQSLDQGLQFLIQYYNGEERAKGNILERFSAQQFPDLHSELNLSSLELGDSALYFCASSGEVGNTIYFGEGSWLTVV.

The V gene is TRBV27, the J gene TRBJ2-7, with TRBD2 as a possible D gene (5 bases). V gave up 4 bases and J gave up 1 base, with 17 bases separating them. The CDR3 is made up of 16 amino acids. Germline V gene sequence: CDR1 MNHEY, CDR2 SMNVEV (reference sequence). The CDR3: CASSYWTSGRSYEQYV. For the CDR3, the DNA is TGTGCCAGCAGTTATTGGACCAGCGGCAGGTCCTACGAGCAGTACGTC.

The rearrangement links TRBV19 to TRBJ2-5; 8 bases map to TRBD2. This CDR3 comprises 14 residues. Unmatched junction bases numbered 5, after V lost 5 bases and J lost 3 bases. Per the germline V gene, CDR1 is LNHDA and CDR2 is SQIVND (reference sequence). The CDR3 DNA reads TGTGCCAGTAGTCCACTAGCGGTGAAAGAGACCCAGTACTTC. Its translation: CASSPLAVKETQYF.

DNA of the CDR3: TGTGCCAGCAGTGAATATGGGGAGGCCCAGTACTTC. It yields the protein CASSEYGEAQYF. This sequence joins TRBV25-1 and TRBJ2-5; D possibly corresponds to TRBD2 (6 bases). Trimming left V 0 bases short and J 9 bases short, with 8 bases between. Germline CDR1 reads MGHDK; CDR2 reads SYGVNS. CDR3 length: 12 amino acids.

This rearrangement joins TRBV2 to TRBJ1-2, with TRBD1 matching 8 bases. Germline loops: CDR1 SNHLY, CDR2 FYNNEI. V lost 4 bases and J lost 4; bases outside the gene matches: 8. The CDR3 contains 15 residues. The CDR3 region has the DNA TGTGCCAGCAGTGTCGTCGGACAGGGAGGCTATGGCTACACCTTC. Translating it yields CASSVVGQGGYGYTF.

This clone was recorded a few times. V usage is TRBV6-5 and J usage is TRBJ1-5; D is unresolved. Trimming took 0 bases from V and 9 from J, leaving 9 bases between them. The germline CDR1 and CDR2 sequences are MNHEY and SVGAGI. CDR3 length: 13 residues. In DNA, the CDR3 is TGTGCCAGCAGTTACTCCCCTAATTGGCCCCAGCATTTT. Its protein product is CASSYSPNWPQHF.

The rearrangement uses TRBV28 and TRBJ2-1, with 12 bases that match TRBD2. The junction had 1 base not matched to a gene; V was cut back by 8 bases and J by 5 bases. This CDR3 is 13 amino acids long. Germline CDR1 MDHEN, CDR2 SYDVKM. In nucleotides, the CDR3 is TGTGCCAGCCGGACTAGCGGGAACAATGAGCAGTTCTTC. Amino acids: CASRTSGNNEQFF.

The gene calls are TRBV7-9 and TRBJ1-5; D uncertain. Looked up from germline, CDR1 is SEHNR and CDR2 is FQNEAQ (reference sequence). Trimming stripped 7 bases from V and 2 bases from J, with 9 bases between. The CDR3 is made up of 13 amino acids. The CDR3 DNA reads TGTGCCAGCACGGGGAGTGGCAATCAGCCCCAGCATTTT. Translated, it gives CASTGSGNQPQHF.

This clone has a handful of counts. The chain couples TRBV5-4 to TRBJ2-1, with a possible D match to TRBD1 (5 bases). The CDR3 is 14 residues long. V was shortened by 0 bases and J by 8 bases, with 12 bases between the two germline ends. In germline, CDR1 is SGHNT, CDR2 YYREEE (reference sequence). DNA of the CDR3: TGTGCCAGCAGCTTGGAGGGGCCAGTCGATGAGCAGTTCTTC. Encoded protein: CASSLEGPVDEQFF.

The V call is TRBV7-8, the J call TRBJ1-2; tentative D call: TRBD1 (6 bases). Germline V CDR1 and CDR2: SGHVS, FQNEAQ. The CDR3 contains 17 residues. The V end lost 4 bases, the J end lost 7 bases, and 25 bases lay between the germline ends. The CDR3 loop reads CASSSTGRTQGEVGYTF. The DNA for the CDR3 is TGTGCCAGCAGCTCTACCGGGAGGACACAGGGTGAGGTTGGCTACACCTTC.